Below are 20 T cell receptor beta chains sequenced from a single sample in a study of human T cells and chemical hapten exposure. TCRdb ran MiXCR on the RACE reads and lists one entry per CDR3 protein. The sample has some 400,000 distinct CDR3 sequences, around 5.5% seen once. Time point described: pre-sensitization, week 0. The treatment here: therapeutic diphenylcyclopropenone sensitization with weekly scalp DPC. Sequenced material: whole blood, taken in connection with sensitization to the hapten diphenylcyclopropenone (DPC). The receptor set was obtained from a woman aged 50 to 60 with alopecia areata. Some clones in this sample may be carry-over from other donors' samples.

This clonotype was seen many times. V usage is TRBV2 and J usage is TRBJ1-2; D is undetermined. Germline CDR1 SNHLY, CDR2 FYNNEI. The CDR3 is 11 residues long. Trimming shortened V by 4 bases and J by 5 bases, and 5 bases separated the two germline ends. CDR3 in DNA: TGTGCCAGCAGTGCGGCTTATGGCTACACCTTC. This encodes CASSAAYGYTF.

This clonotype was seen repeatedly, ten times or more. The chain joins TRBV5-1 to TRBJ2-7; D not resolved. CDR1 is SGHRS, CDR2 YFSETQ, per germline. This CDR3 has 12 residues. Trimming removed 1 base at V and 5 bases at J, with 7 bases between. This chain's CDR3 is CASSLLRDEQYF. CDR3 DNA sequence: TGCGCCAGCAGCTTGCTCCGGGACGAGCAGTACTTC.

The V and J genes are TRBV24-1 and TRBJ2-4; possible D gene TRBD2, 6 bases. The CDR3 is 12 amino acids. Germline values: CDR1 KGHDR, CDR2 SFDVKD. Trimming left V 2 bases short and J 8 bases short, with 6 bases between. The CDR3 coding sequence is TGTGCCACCAGTGATTGGAGGGACATTCAGTACTTC. Amino acids: CATSDWRDIQYF.

This clonotype was picked up a small number of times. The chain links TRBV2 to TRBJ1-1; a weak D match, TRBD1 (5 bases). Germline V gives CDR1 SNHLY, CDR2 FYNNEI. The CDR3 extends over 13 amino acids. Trimming removed 4 bases at V and 3 bases at J, with 9 bases between. CDR3 loop: CASSADSYTEAFF. Written as DNA, the CDR3 is TGTGCCAGCAGTGCTGACAGTTACACTGAAGCTTTCTTT.

About this clonotype itself: This clone may be a read error of a much larger clone one base away. CDR3 DNA: TGTGCCACCAAACGGGACAGATCCCGCACAGATACGCAGTATTTT. It codes for CATKRDRSRTDTQYF. The J gene is TRBJ2-3, the V gene TRBV15; 7 bases line up with TRBD1. Germline V CDR1 and CDR2: LNHNV, YYDKDF (reference sequence). This CDR3 region has 15 residues. J lost 1 base, V lost 7 bases, and 8 bases had no gene match. Together with reference TRBV15 and TRBJ2-3, the CDR3 gives the full variable domain: DAMVIQNPRYQVTQFGKPVTLSCSQTLNHNVMYWYQQKSSQAPKLLFHYYDKDFNNEADTPDNFQSRRPNTSFCFLDIRSPGLGDTAMYLCATKRDRSRTDTQYFGPGTRLTVL.

This clonotype has just a few counts. V gene TRBV6-1 combines with J gene TRBJ2-3; D gene ambiguous. V shed 7 bases and J shed 2 bases, with 13 bases lying between them. Germline CDR1 reads MNHNS; CDR2 reads SASEGT. This CDR3 is 14 amino acids long. The CDR3 here is CASKVPAFTDTQYF. CDR3 nucleotides: TGTGCCAGCAAGGTCCCAGCCTTCACAGATACGCAGTATTTT.

This clonotype was picked up many times. The chain employs TRBV4-2 and TRBJ2-3, with unresolved D. Trimming stripped 11 bases from V and 0 bases from J, with 12 bases between. The CDR3 is made up of 13 amino acids. The germline V gene has CDR1 LGHNA and CDR2 YNFKEQ. CDR3: CASRPGSTDTQYF. The DNA of the CDR3 is TGTGCCTCGCGACCTGGGAGCACAGATACGCAGTATTTT.

This clonotype was counted ten times or more. This sequence joins TRBV27 and TRBJ1-1; D is undetermined. The germline CDR1 and CDR2 sequences are MNHEY and SMNVEV (reference sequence). This CDR3 comprises 14 residues. The germline V and J ends were trimmed by 2 bases and 1 base, with 8 bases remaining between them. The CDR3 sequence: CASSLGSGNTEAFF. CDR3 in DNA: TGTGCCAGCAGTTTAGGTTCAGGGAACACTGAAGCTTTCTTT.

This clonotype was seen a few times. The chain has TRBV5-8 and TRBJ2-3; the D is unclear. Germline CDR1 SGHTS, CDR2 YDEGEE. Trimming removed 4 bases from V and 2 bases from J, with 14 bases in between. The CDR3 extends over 15 amino acids. CDR3: CASSIPGSYTDTQYF. The CDR3 DNA sequence: TGTGCCAGCAGCATACCGGGCAGTTACACAGATACGCAGTATTTT.

This clonotype came up many times. V gene TRBV24-1 combines with J gene TRBJ1-2; no definite D call. The CDR3 has 12 residues. The germline CDR1 and CDR2 sequences are KGHDR and SFDVKD. V lost 0 bases and J 10 bases, leaving 8 bases between the germline ends. The chain's CDR3 is CATSDLRQSYTF. The CDR3 nucleotides are TGTGCCACCAGTGATTTGCGGCAATCCTACACCTTC.

J is TRBJ1-1 and V is TRBV12-3 or TRBV12-4; D is unresolved. The CDR3 has 14 amino acids. V was clipped by 5 bases and J by 1 base, with 11 bases between them. CDR3 sequence reads: CASSHTTGNTEAFF. CDR3 DNA sequence: TGTGCCAGCAGTCATACGACGGGGAACACTGAAGCTTTCTTT.

This clonotype was recorded many times. The chain links TRBV27 to TRBJ2-3; a weak D match, TRBD1 (5 bases). Germline CDR1 MNHEY, CDR2 SMNVEV (reference sequence). The CDR3 has 15 residues. Deletions cut 6 bases from V and 6 bases from J, with 19 bases between. CDR3 sequence: CASSPGFSASDTQYF. CDR3 DNA: TGTGCCAGCAGCCCAGGGTTTTCGGCTTCCGATACGCAGTATTTT.

The rearrangement joins TRBV20-1 to TRBJ1-3; D is ambiguous. CDR1 and CDR2 (germline): DFQATT, SNEGSKA (reference sequence). CDR3 length equals 13 residues. V was trimmed by 3 bases and J by 0 bases, leaving 6 bases between them. In DNA, the CDR3 is TGCAGTGCTAGGGGTAGCTCTGGAAACACCATATATTTT. This sequence encodes CSARGSSGNTIYF.

This clonotype showed up many times. The chain joins TRBV4-1 to TRBJ2-3, with 8 bases fitting TRBD2. Germline V CDR1 and CDR2: MGHRA, YSYEKL. This CDR3 is 15 amino acids long. J lost 8 bases, V lost 0 bases, and 7 bases had no gene match. CDR3 nucleotides: TGCGCCAGCAGCCAAGATCACGGGGGGGTCAGTACGCAGTATTTT. This codes for CASSQDHGGVSTQYF.

This clonotype appeared many times. The V call is TRBV18, the J call TRBJ1-1; D gene uncertain. The CDR3 extends over 14 amino acids. Trimming took off 2 bases at V and 4 bases at J, with 11 bases between the two ends. Germline V CDR1 and CDR2: KGHSH, LQKENI. The CDR3 reads CASSPRSGGTEAFF. The CDR3 DNA follows: TGTGCCAGCTCACCAAGGTCGGGTGGCACTGAAGCTTTCTTT.

The rearrangement joins TRBV29-1 to TRBJ1-1; D is possibly TRBD1 (5 bases). The CDR3 spans 12 residues. Trimming removed 5 bases from V and 4 bases from J, with 11 bases in between. Germline CDR1 is SQVTM and CDR2 is ANQGSEA. The CDR3 loop reads CSVYSGGTEAFF. In DNA form, the CDR3 reads TGCAGCGTTTATTCCGGGGGCACTGAAGCTTTCTTT.

There are many counts of this clonotype. The gene calls are TRBV27 and TRBJ1-2, with 7 nucleotides matching TRBD1. The CDR3 is made up of 14 amino acids. Germline-derived CDR1 and CDR2 are MNHEY and SMNVEV (reference sequence). J gave up 4 bases and V 8 bases, and 10 bases lay outside the gene matches. The CDR3 protein is CASSPAGQSYGYTF. The CDR3 nucleotides are TGTGCCAGCTCACCCGCGGGACAGAGCTATGGCTACACCTTC.

Ten or more counts support this clonotype. The chain combines TRBV29-1 with TRBJ2-3; unclear D gene. V was pared by 2 bases and J by 4 bases, with 7 bases between. CDR1 SQVTM and CDR2 ANQGSEA come from the germline V gene. The CDR3 totals 12 residues. The CDR3 reads CSVEMRADTQYF. The CDR3, as DNA: TGCAGCGTTGAAATGCGCGCAGATACGCAGTATTTT.

This clonotype has only a few counts. V gene TRBV7-8 combines with J gene TRBJ1-2, with D maybe TRBD1 (5 bases). Germline V gene sequence: CDR1 SGHVS, CDR2 FQNEAQ. V gave up 1 base and J gave up 7 bases, with 16 bases separating them. The CDR3 consists of 15 residues. The CDR3 bases are TGTGCCAGCAGCTTAGGGGACGGGCCTTTTGGTGGCTACACCTTC. Translated, it gives CASSLGDGPFGGYTF.

V usage is TRBV18 and J usage is TRBJ2-5; either TRBD1 or TRBD2 may supply D (5 bases each). The V end was cut by 1 base, the J end by 9 bases, with 21 bases between. This CDR3 region has 16 residues. From germline, CDR1 is KGHSH and CDR2 LQKENI. CDR3 residues: CASSPRSQAGLGAQYF. The CDR3, as DNA: TGTGCCAGCTCACCACGTAGCCAGGCTGGTTTGGGGGCCCAGTACTTC.